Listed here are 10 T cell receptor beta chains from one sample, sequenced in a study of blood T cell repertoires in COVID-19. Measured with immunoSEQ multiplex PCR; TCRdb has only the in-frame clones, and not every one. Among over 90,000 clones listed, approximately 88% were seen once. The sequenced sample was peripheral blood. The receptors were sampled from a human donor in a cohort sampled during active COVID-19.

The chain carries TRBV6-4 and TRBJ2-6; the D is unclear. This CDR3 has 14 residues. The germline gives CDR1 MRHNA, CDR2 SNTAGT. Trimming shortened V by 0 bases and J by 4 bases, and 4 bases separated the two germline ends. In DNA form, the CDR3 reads TGTGCCAGCAGTGACTCGGGCGGGGCCAACGTCCTGACTTTC. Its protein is CASSDSGGANVLTF.

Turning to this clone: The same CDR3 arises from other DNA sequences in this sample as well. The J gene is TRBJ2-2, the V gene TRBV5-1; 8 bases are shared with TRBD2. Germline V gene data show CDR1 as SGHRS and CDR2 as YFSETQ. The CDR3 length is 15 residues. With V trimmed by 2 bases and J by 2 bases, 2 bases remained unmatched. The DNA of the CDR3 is TGCGCCAGCAGCTTAAGCGGGGGAAACACCGGGGAGCTGTTTTTT. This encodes CASSLSGGNTGELFF. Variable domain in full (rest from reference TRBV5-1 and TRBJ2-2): KAGVTQTPRYLIKTRGQQVTLSCSPISGHRSVSWYQQTPGQGLQFLFEYFSETQRNKGNFPGRFSGRQFSNSRSEMNVSTLELGDSALYLCASSLSGGNTGELFFGEGSRLTVL.

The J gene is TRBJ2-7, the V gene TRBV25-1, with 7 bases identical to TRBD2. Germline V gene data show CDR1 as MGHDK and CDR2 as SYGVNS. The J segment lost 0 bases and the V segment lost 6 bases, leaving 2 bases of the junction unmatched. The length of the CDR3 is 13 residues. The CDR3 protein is CASSRTSSYEQYF. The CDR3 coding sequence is TGTGCCAGCAGCAGGACTAGCTCCTACGAGCAGTACTTC.

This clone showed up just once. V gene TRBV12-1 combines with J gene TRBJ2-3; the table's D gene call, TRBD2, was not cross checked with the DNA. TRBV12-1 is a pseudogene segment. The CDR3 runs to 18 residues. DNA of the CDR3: TGTGCCAGCAGCTCTACGCGAAGGTGGCGGGAGGGCACAGATACGCAGTATTTT. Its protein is CASSSTRRWREGTDTQYF.

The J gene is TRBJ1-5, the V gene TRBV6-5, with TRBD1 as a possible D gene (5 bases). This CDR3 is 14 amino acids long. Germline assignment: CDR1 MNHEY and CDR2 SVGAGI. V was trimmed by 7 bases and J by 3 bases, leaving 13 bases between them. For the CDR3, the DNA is TGTGCCAGCACGGGAGGGGAGACCAATCAGCCCCAGCATTTT. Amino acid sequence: CASTGGETNQPQHF.

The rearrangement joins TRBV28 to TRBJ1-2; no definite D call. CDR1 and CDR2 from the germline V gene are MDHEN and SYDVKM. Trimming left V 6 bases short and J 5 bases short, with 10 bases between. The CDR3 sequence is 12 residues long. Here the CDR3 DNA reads TGTGCCAGCAGGGTCGCGGGGTATGGCTACACCTTC. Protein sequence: CASRVAGYGYTF.

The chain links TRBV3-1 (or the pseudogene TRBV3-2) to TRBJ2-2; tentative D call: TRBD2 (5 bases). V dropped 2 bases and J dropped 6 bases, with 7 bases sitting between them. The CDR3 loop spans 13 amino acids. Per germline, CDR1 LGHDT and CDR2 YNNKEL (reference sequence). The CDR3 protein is CASSQRGPGELFF. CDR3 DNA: TGTGCCAGCAGCCAAAGAGGGCCCGGGGAGCTGTTTTTT.

The CDR3: CASSLVRSVAFF. CDR3 DNA: TGTGCCAGCAGTTTAGTCAGGTCGGTGGCTTTCTTT. The chain combines TRBV12-3 or TRBV12-4 with TRBJ1-1; D gene uncertain. The CDR3 runs 12 residues. V lost 1 base and J 11 bases, leaving 11 bases between the germline ends.

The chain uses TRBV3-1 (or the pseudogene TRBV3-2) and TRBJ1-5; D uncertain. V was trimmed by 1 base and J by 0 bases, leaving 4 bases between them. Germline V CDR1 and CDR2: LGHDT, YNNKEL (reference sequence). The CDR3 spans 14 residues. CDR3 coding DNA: TGTGCCAGCAGCCAAGGTCTTAGCAATCAGCCCCAGCATTTT. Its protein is CASSQGLSNQPQHF.

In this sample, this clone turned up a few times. CDR3 amino acids: CAWSGDRRIVNYGYTF. CDR3 coding DNA: TGTGCCTGGAGTGGAGACAGGAGAATAGTTAACTATGGCTACACCTTC. The chain links TRBV30 to TRBJ1-2; D perhaps matches TRBD1 (6 bases). Between the trimmed V and J ends, which lost 1 base and 1 base, there was a span of 16 bases. Germline assignment: CDR1 GTSNPN and CDR2 SVGIG (reference sequence). This CDR3 comprises 16 residues.